One sample yielded the 28 T cell receptor beta chains listed below, sequenced in a study of OX40 agonist ivuxolimab in advanced cancers. Measured with immunoSEQ multiplex PCR; TCRdb has only the in-frame clones, and not every one. The sample contains some 17,000 clones, 80% to 95% of which appear only once. The sequenced sample was CD4+ or CD8+ T cells sorted from blood, obtained in a trial of the OX40 agonist ivuxolimab. These receptors all come from an adult with an advanced solid tumor such as melanoma, head and neck, liver or kidney cancer.

The CDR3 bases are TGCGCCAGCAGAGGGCACACGAGCTCCTACAATGAGCAGTTCTTC. Translating gives CASRGHTSSYNEQFF. The rearrangement uses TRBV5-1 and TRBJ2-1, with D unclear. CDR1 and CDR2 (germline): SGHRS, YFSETQ. The V end was cut by 5 bases, the J end by 0 bases, with 12 bases between. The length of the CDR3 is 15 residues. Looking up the rest from reference TRBV5-1 and TRBJ2-1 gives the full variable domain: KAGVTQTPRYLIKTRGQQVTLSCSPISGHRSVSWYQQTPGQGLQFLFEYFSETQRNKGNFPGRFSGRQFSNSRSEMNVSTLELGDSALYLCASRGHTSSYNEQFFGPGTRLTVL.

The J gene is TRBJ1-6, the V gene TRBV6-1, with TRBD1 matching 9 bases. The CDR3 is 14 amino acids. Germline assignment: CDR1 MNHNS and CDR2 SASEGT. The V and J ends lost 2 bases and 10 bases, in that order; junction bases with no gene match: 3. CDR3 DNA sequence: TGTGCCAGCAGTGAATGGACAGGGGAATCACCCCTCCACTTT. Protein product: CASSEWTGESPLHF.

The chain is built from TRBV13 and TRBJ2-5; the D is unclear. The germline V gene has CDR1 PRHDT and CDR2 FYEKMQ (reference sequence). This CDR3 is built from 14 residues. Trimming cost V 4 bases and J 1 base, with 10 bases left between them. CDR3 DNA: TGTGCCAGCAGCTCCCCTACCACCCAAGAGACCCAGTACTTC. This gives the protein CASSSPTTQETQYF.

The J gene is TRBJ2-3, the V gene TRBV11-2; D gene unclear. Trimming pared 3 bases from V and 5 bases from J, leaving 9 bases between. Germline lookup yields CDR1 SGHAT and CDR2 FQNNGV. CDR3 size: 13 residues. The CDR3 here is CASSFAFLDTQYF. The CDR3 DNA is TGTGCCAGCAGCTTCGCTTTTCTAGATACGCAGTATTTT.

The rearrangement joins TRBV30 to TRBJ1-2; D is possibly TRBD1 (5 bases). Germline V gives CDR1 GTSNPN, CDR2 SVGIG (reference sequence). The CDR3 contains 16 residues. V dropped 0 bases and J dropped 4 bases, with 18 bases sitting between them. The CDR3 protein is CAWSVRAGRPVYGYTF. CDR3 nucleotide sequence: TGTGCCTGGAGTGTACGCGCAGGGCGACCAGTCTATGGCTACACCTTC.

The V call is TRBV11-3, the J call TRBJ1-1; 7 bases line up with TRBD1. This CDR3 is built from 13 residues. V was pared by 3 bases and J by 5 bases, with 3 bases of the junction left unmatched. Germline lookup yields CDR1 SGHNT and CDR2 YENEEA. CDR3 region: CASSLGTATEAFF. DNA for the CDR3: TGTGCCAGCAGCTTGGGGACAGCAACTGAAGCTTTCTTT.

The chain combines TRBV9 with TRBJ2-7; D may be TRBD1 (5 bases). The CDR3 is 14 amino acids. V was clipped by 0 bases and J by 2 bases, with 9 bases between them. The germline gives CDR1 SGDLS, CDR2 YYNGEE. The DNA for the CDR3 is TGTGCCAGCAGCGTAGAAGGGGCCACCTACGAGCAGTACTTC. This gives the protein CASSVEGATYEQYF.

The chain has TRBV12-5 and TRBJ2-5; D unclear. Germline-derived CDR1 and CDR2 are LGHNT and FRNRAP. CDR3 size: 12 residues. V was pared by 1 base and J by 2 bases, with 2 bases between. This CDR3 is CASGLEQETQYF. In DNA form, the CDR3 reads TGTGCTAGTGGTTTGGAACAAGAGACCCAGTACTTC.

The gene calls are TRBV2 and TRBJ2-1; 8 bases agree with TRBD2. J gave up 9 bases and V 8 bases, and 15 bases lay outside the gene matches. The germline gives CDR1 SNHLY, CDR2 FYNNEI. CDR3 length equals 15 residues. In DNA form, the CDR3 reads TGTGCCAGCTCCGGGGGGGCGGGCCAGGGCAGTGAGCAGTTCTTC. This sequence encodes CASSGGAGQGSEQFF.

The chain couples TRBV9 to TRBJ2-5; 15 positions match TRBD2. With V trimmed by 3 bases and J by 4 bases, 16 bases remained unmatched. The CDR3 has 20 residues. Germline CDR1 is SGDLS and CDR2 is YYNGEE. CDR3: CASSASGLAGGLRMGETQYF. The CDR3 bases are TGTGCCAGCAGCGCTAGCGGACTAGCGGGGGGGCTTCGTATGGGAGAGACCCAGTACTTC.

In regard to this clone: Other DNA variants within this sample encode the same CDR3. The chain links TRBV19 to TRBJ2-7; D not resolved. Trimming took off 1 base at V and 1 base at J, with 8 bases between the two ends. Germline CDR1 LNHDA, CDR2 SQIVND (reference sequence). This CDR3 spans 14 amino acids. The CDR3 nucleotides read TGTGCCAGTAGTATAGTAAGCCAATCCTACGAGCAGTACTTC. Its translation is CASSIVSQSYEQYF.

The chain couples TRBV7-9 to TRBJ1-5; the D is unclear. V lost 4 bases and J 6 bases, leaving 7 bases between the germline ends. The CDR3 has 12 residues. CDR1 is SEHNR, CDR2 FQNEAQ, per germline (reference sequence). The CDR3 DNA is TGTGCCAGCAGCTGGCAGGCTCAGCCCCAGCATTTT. Encoded protein: CASSWQAQPQHF.

This chain connects TRBV10-3 to TRBJ2-5; 14 nucleotides match TRBD2. The CDR3 is 16 amino acids. V shed 4 bases, J shed 4 bases, and the junction held 5 bases outside the gene matches. Germline assignment: CDR1 ENHRY and CDR2 SYGVKD. The CDR3 coding sequence is TGTGCCATCAGTGGGGGGACTAGCGGGAGCCGAGAGACCCAGTACTTC. It yields the protein CAISGGTSGSRETQYF.

The V and J genes are TRBV5-5 and TRBJ1-4; possibly TRBD1 for D (5 bases). Germline V gives CDR1 SGHKS, CDR2 YYEKEE (reference sequence). The CDR3 runs to 14 residues. The V and J ends lost 2 bases and 5 bases respectively, with 10 bases between them. The CDR3 loop is CASSFGTVNEKLFF. The CDR3 DNA is TGTGCCAGCAGCTTCGGGACGGTGAATGAAAAACTGTTTTTT.

The chain couples TRBV5-6 to TRBJ2-7; no definite D call. CDR3 size: 14 residues. The germline V and J ends were trimmed by 0 bases and 0 bases, with 7 bases remaining between them. Germline loops: CDR1 SGHDT, CDR2 YYEEEE. The CDR3 DNA sequence: TGTGCCAGCAGCTTGGCACAGAGCTCCTACGAGCAGTACTTC. This translates into CASSLAQSSYEQYF.

V usage is TRBV6-6 and J usage is TRBJ1-2; 10 nucleotides line up with TRBD1. The CDR3 runs to 14 residues. The V and J ends lost 6 bases and 6 bases, in that order; junction bases with no gene match: 7. Germline V CDR1 and CDR2: MNHNY, SVGAGI (reference sequence). The DNA of the CDR3 is TGTGCCAGCAGCCTTCCCGGGACAGGGGATGGCTACACCTTC. This sequence encodes CASSLPGTGDGYTF.

The gene calls are TRBV6-4 and TRBJ1-2, with a tentative D call TRBD1 (6 bases). The CDR3 runs to 16 residues. The V end was cut by 6 bases, the J end by 8 bases, with 25 bases between. The germline CDR1 and CDR2 sequences are MRHNA and SNTAGT. CDR3 sequence (DNA): TGTGCCAGCAGCTCAAATCCGGGACAAGGAGTACACGGCTACACCTTC. This encodes CASSSNPGQGVHGYTF.

The rearrangement uses TRBV27 and TRBJ2-7; D perhaps matches TRBD1 (6 bases). V was shortened by 2 bases and J by 6 bases, with 11 bases between the two germline ends. Per the germline V gene, CDR1 is MNHEY and CDR2 is SMNVEV (reference sequence). The CDR3 length is 13 residues. The CDR3 here is CASSLLQGTEQYF. CDR3 sequence (DNA): TGTGCCAGCAGTTTACTACAGGGTACCGAGCAGTACTTC.

The rearrangement uses TRBV13 and TRBJ2-1; 10 positions agree with TRBD1. CDR3 length equals 15 residues. J was trimmed by 9 bases and V by 5 bases; bases with no gene match: 10. Germline V gives CDR1 PRHDT, CDR2 FYEKMQ (reference sequence). The CDR3 loop is CASSPLGTGDTEQFF. The CDR3 DNA sequence: TGTGCCAGCAGCCCGCTGGGGACAGGGGATACTGAGCAGTTCTTC. Full variable domain (remainder filled in from reference TRBV13 and TRBJ2-1): AAGVIQSPRHLIKEKRETATLKCYPIPRHDTVYWYQQGPGQDPQFLISFYEKMQSDKGSIPDRFSAQQFSDYHSELNMSSLELGDSALYFCASSPLGTGDTEQFFGPGTRLTVL.

The chain employs TRBV27 and TRBJ2-1; possible D gene TRBD1, 5 bases. The CDR3 is 14 residues long. Germline CDR1 MNHEY, CDR2 SMNVEV (reference sequence). Between the trimmed V and J ends, which lost 2 bases and 0 bases, there was a span of 5 bases. CDR3 region: CASSLQGSYNEQFF. CDR3 bases: TGTGCCAGCAGTTTACAGGGCTCCTACAATGAGCAGTTCTTC.

The chain joins TRBV6-6 to TRBJ2-3; D could derive from TRBD1 or TRBD2 (5 bases each). Per germline, CDR1 MNHNY and CDR2 SVGAGI (reference sequence). CDR3 length: 14 amino acids. The germline V and J ends were trimmed by 4 bases and 1 base, with 9 bases remaining between them. The CDR3 coding sequence is TGTGCCAGCAGTTGGGACCTAGGCACAGATACGCAGTATTTT. Protein sequence: CASSWDLGTDTQYF.

This clone appeared once. The gene calls are TRBV15 and TRBJ1-3; weak D call: TRBD1 (6 bases). Germline lookup yields CDR1 LNHNV and CDR2 YYDKDF (reference sequence). Trimming took 4 bases from V and 6 from J, leaving 13 bases between them. This CDR3 has 14 amino acids. The CDR3 DNA reads TGTGCCACCAGCACTAACAGGGATGAAAACACCATATATTTT. This translates into CATSTNRDENTIYF.

This clone has only a few counts. The chain employs TRBV11-3 and TRBJ2-5, with D possibly matching TRBD2 (5 bases). The CDR3 has 15 residues. Germline V gene sequence: CDR1 SGHNT, CDR2 YENEEA. Trimming left V 5 bases short and J 4 bases short, with 17 bases between. CDR3 in amino acids: CASSKPGYDGETQYF. CDR3 in DNA: TGTGCCAGCAGCAAGCCGGGGTATGACGGAGAGACCCAGTACTTC.

V is TRBV6-6 and J is TRBJ2-5, with 9 nucleotides matching TRBD2. CDR1 and CDR2 (germline): MNHNY, SVGAGI (reference sequence). With V trimmed by 5 bases and J by 5 bases, 6 bases remained unmatched. The CDR3 runs 14 residues. The CDR3 is CASSPRGGQETQYF. CDR3 bases: TGTGCCAGCAGTCCGCGGGGGGGCCAGGAGACCCAGTACTTC.

The genes are TRBV5-1 and TRBJ2-3, with TRBD2 as a possible D gene (5 bases). CDR3 length equals 16 residues. V was cut by 4 bases and J by 0 bases, with 15 bases left in between. CDR1 and CDR2 (germline): SGHRS, YFSETQ. In DNA, the CDR3 is TGCGCCAGCAGCGGGGAGCTACGGCTAAGCACAGATACGCAGTATTTT. Protein: CASSGELRLSTDTQYF.

J is TRBJ2-1 and V is TRBV10-2; D gene unclear. V was cut by 5 bases and J by 10 bases, with 12 bases left in between. Germline V gives CDR1 WSHSY, CDR2 SAAADI. The CDR3 is 12 amino acids. The CDR3 region is CASSMAGPEQFF. The CDR3 DNA is TGCGCCAGCAGTATGGCCGGGCCGGAGCAGTTCTTC.

The chain carries TRBV11-1 and TRBJ2-1; TRBD2 agrees at 14 bases. With V trimmed by 2 bases and J by 6 bases, 12 bases remained unmatched. This CDR3 comprises 19 residues. Germline V lookup: CDR1 SGHAT, CDR2 FQDESV (reference sequence). The CDR3 sequence is CASSLSMRLAGGPGNEQFF. CDR3 nucleotides: TGTGCCAGCAGCTTAAGTATGCGACTAGCGGGAGGGCCAGGCAATGAGCAGTTCTTC.

The chain carries TRBV4-1 and TRBJ2-7; 8 bases fit TRBD1. V was pared by 3 bases and J by 5 bases, with 6 bases of the junction left unmatched. Germline V gene lookup returns CDR1 MGHRA and CDR2 YSYEKL. The length of the CDR3 is 14 residues. The CDR3 reads CASSHGQGDDEQYF. CDR3 bases: TGCGCCAGCAGCCACGGACAGGGAGACGACGAGCAGTACTTC.